The 29 T cell receptor beta chains below were found in one sample sequenced in a study of shared clonotypes between healthy human individuals. TCRdb keeps only in-frame clones here, not all; method: immunoSEQ multiplex PCR. Of roughly 2.6 million clones in the sample, 90% to 95% were seen once. Sequencing used naive CD4+ T cells sorted from blood. Indicated subset: CD45RA+ positively selected. The receptors stem from a man aged 18 to 35 in good health.

The chain couples TRBV10-2 to TRBJ2-1; 8 bases agree with TRBD2. The CDR3 covers 16 residues. Germline CDR1 and CDR2: WSHSY and SAAADI. The J segment lost 0 bases and the V segment lost 6 bases, leaving 7 bases of the junction unmatched. The CDR3, as DNA: TGCGCCAGCAGGAGCGGGGGCCCGTTCTCCTACAATGAGCAGTTCTTC. It is translated as CASRSGGPFSYNEQFF.

The chain employs TRBV6-6 and TRBJ2-2; D is unclear. Germline values: CDR1 MNHNY, CDR2 SVGAGI (reference sequence). The CDR3 sequence is 12 residues long. Trimming stripped 5 bases from V and 7 bases from J, with 8 bases between. CDR3 DNA sequence: TGTGCCAGCAGTCCCTTCGGCGGGGAGCTGTTTTTT. Protein product: CASSPFGGELFF.

Here the CDR3 reads CASSPGPLPPQFF. The DNA of the CDR3 is TGTGCCAGCAGCCCCGGACCGCTACCCCCGCAGTTCTTC. The J gene is TRBJ2-1, the V gene TRBV14; D not resolved. Trimming left V 4 bases short and J 12 bases short, with 16 bases between. CDR1 SGHDN and CDR2 FVKESK come from the germline V gene. CDR3 length: 13 amino acids. The variable domain in full, completed from reference TRBV14 and TRBJ2-1, reads EAGVTQFPSHSVIEKGQTVTLRCDPISGHDNLYWYRRVMGKEIKFLLHFVKESKQDESGMPNNRFLAERTGGTYSTLKVQPAELEDSGVYFCASSPGPLPPQFFGPGTRLTVL.

This chain connects TRBV28 to TRBJ1-3; D ambiguous. CDR1 is MDHEN, CDR2 SYDVKM, per germline. V was shortened by 8 bases and J by 3 bases, with 14 bases between the two germline ends. The CDR3 has 14 residues. This chain's CDR3 is CASHTRGFGNTIYF. The CDR3 DNA sequence: TGTGCCAGCCACACGCGGGGTTTTGGAAACACCATATATTTT.

J is TRBJ1-1 and V is TRBV11-3; D is uncertain. The CDR3 spans 13 residues. In germline, CDR1 is SGHNT, CDR2 YENEEA. V was cut by 5 bases and J by 4 bases, with 11 bases left in between. CDR3 sequence: CASSPAGSTEAFF. CDR3 nucleotides: TGTGCCAGCAGCCCGGCGGGGTCCACTGAAGCTTTCTTT.

Only a few counts were recorded for this clone. The gene calls are TRBV10-3 and TRBJ2-1; TRBD2 aligns across 11 bases. The CDR3 has 16 residues. Germline trimming cut 4 bases from V and 4 bases from J; bases unmatched to any gene: 6. Per germline, CDR1 ENHRY and CDR2 SYGVKD. The CDR3 is CAISAGTSGEYNEQFF. CDR3 DNA: TGTGCCATCAGTGCAGGGACTAGCGGAGAATACAATGAGCAGTTCTTC.

V is TRBV7-2 and J is TRBJ2-7, with D perhaps assigned TRBD1 or TRBD2 (6 bases each). V was clipped by 2 bases and J by 4 bases, with 18 bases between them. Looked up from germline, CDR1 is SGHTA and CDR2 is FQGNSA. The CDR3 is 16 amino acids. Here the CDR3 reads CASSLRGVGGVYEQYF. CDR3 coding DNA: TGTGCCAGCAGCTTAAGGGGGGTGGGAGGCGTTTACGAGCAGTACTTC.

The chain couples TRBV4-3 to TRBJ2-1; 7 positions agree with TRBD2. Germline CDR1 and CDR2: LGHNA and YSLEER. The CDR3 has 13 amino acids. V lost 4 bases, J lost 8 bases, and 5 bases stayed unmatched. CDR3 region: CASSPRLADEQFF. The DNA for the CDR3 is TGCGCCAGCAGCCCCCGGCTAGCGGATGAGCAGTTCTTC.

The rearrangement uses TRBV11-1 and TRBJ1-3; D perhaps matches TRBD1 (5 bases). The CDR3 is made up of 17 amino acids. CDR1 SGHAT and CDR2 FQDESV come from the germline V gene (reference sequence). Trimming took off 4 bases at V and 1 base at J, with 17 bases between the two ends. CDR3 residues: CASSSKGPGASGNTIYF. The CDR3 DNA follows: TGTGCCAGCAGCTCTAAAGGCCCTGGGGCATCTGGAAACACCATATATTTT.

CDR3 amino acids: CASSRLESYEQYF. The CDR3 DNA is TGTGCCAGCAGTCGACTAGAGTCTTACGAGCAGTACTTC. V usage is TRBV6-1 and J usage is TRBJ2-7, with a weak D call TRBD2 (6 bases). The CDR3 covers 13 residues. Trimming left V 5 bases short and J 4 bases short, with 12 bases between. Germline-derived CDR1 and CDR2 are MNHNS and SASEGT.

CDR3 protein: CASSIAAGAPIHNEQFF. The CDR3 region has the DNA TGTGCCAGTAGTATAGCGGCGGGAGCACCAATCCACAATGAGCAGTTCTTC. The V gene is TRBV19, the J gene TRBJ2-1, with TRBD2 identical over 7 bases. The J segment lost 5 bases and the V segment lost 1 base, leaving 11 bases of the junction unmatched. The length of the CDR3 is 17 residues. Germline V gene sequence: CDR1 LNHDA, CDR2 SQIVND (reference sequence).

As to this clone: At the DNA level, this CDR3 is encoded by other sequences in the same sample as well. V and J are TRBV5-6 and TRBJ2-3, with no clear D. Germline V gives CDR1 SGHDT, CDR2 YYEEEE. V shed 2 bases and J shed 2 bases, with 3 bases lying between them. CDR3 length equals 12 residues. This CDR3 is CASSFTTDTQYF. CDR3 coding DNA: TGTGCCAGCAGCTTCACCACAGATACGCAGTATTTT.

V usage is TRBV7-6 and J usage is TRBJ2-1, with 8 nucleotides matching TRBD2. The ends lost 5 bases at V and 13 bases at J; junction bases unmatched: 10. CDR1 SGHVS and CDR2 FNYEAQ come from the germline V gene. This CDR3 has 13 amino acids. This CDR3 is CASSVSSLAGQFF. The CDR3 DNA sequence: TGTGCCAGCAGCGTTAGTAGCCTAGCGGGCCAGTTCTTC.

The chain couples TRBV5-1 to TRBJ2-2, with D possibly TRBD1 on 5 matching bases. Germline V gene sequence: CDR1 SGHRS, CDR2 YFSETQ. The CDR3 extends over 14 amino acids. Trimming cost V 4 bases and J 5 bases, with 12 bases left between them. DNA of the CDR3: TGCGCCAGCAGCCCGGCCAGGGAAACCGGGGAGCTGTTTTTT. It translates to CASSPARETGELFF.

The table lists this clone with a count of one. The chain uses TRBV7-2 and TRBJ1-5, with a tentative D call TRBD1 (6 bases). This CDR3 comprises 15 residues. From germline, CDR1 is SGHTA and CDR2 FQGNSA. V was pared by 5 bases and J by 8 bases, with 19 bases between. The CDR3 loop is CASSPTGSGNEPQHF. The CDR3 DNA follows: TGTGCCAGCAGCCCCACAGGGAGCGGGAATGAGCCCCAGCATTTT.

A single count supports this clone. V gene TRBV5-6 combines with J gene TRBJ2-1; 7 bases map to TRBD1. With V trimmed by 3 bases and J by 4 bases, 10 bases remained unmatched. This CDR3 has 16 residues. CDR1 and CDR2 (germline): SGHDT, YYEEEE. CDR3: CASSSWGQKPYNEQFF. DNA of the CDR3: TGTGCCAGCAGCTCATGGGGACAGAAACCTTACAATGAGCAGTTCTTC.

Only one count was recorded for this clone. V and J are TRBV19 and TRBJ1-2; D is unclear. The CDR3 has 12 residues. Germline V gives CDR1 LNHDA, CDR2 SQIVND (reference sequence). V was trimmed by 7 bases and J by 4 bases, leaving 10 bases between them. The CDR3, as DNA: TGTGCCAGTACCCTAGGGTCCTATGGCTACACCTTC. It yields the protein CASTLGSYGYTF.

The chain carries TRBV21-1 and TRBJ2-1; TRBD2 reflects the table's D call only, with no check against the DNA. TRBV21-1 is marked as a pseudogene. CDR3 length: 17 amino acids. The DNA for the CDR3 is TGTGCCAGCAGCCCACCTCCTAGCGGGAGGTTCCGCAATGAGCAGTTCTTC. It is translated as CASSPPPSGRFRNEQFF.

The chain recombines TRBV2 with TRBJ2-2; D gene ambiguous. Germline-derived CDR1 and CDR2 are SNHLY and FYNNEI. The CDR3 contains 14 residues. V lost 8 bases to trimming and J lost 3 bases, with 13 bases between them. In nucleotides, the CDR3 is TGTGCCAGCCGAGAAATAACCGACACCGGGGAGCTGTTTTTT. This encodes CASREITDTGELFF. The variable domain in full, with the rest retrieved from reference TRBV2 and TRBJ2-2, is EPEVTQTPSHQVTQMGQEVILRCVPISNHLYFYWYRQILGQKVEFLVSFYNNEISEKSEIFDDQFSVERPDGSNFTLKIRSTKLEDSAMYFCASREITDTGELFFGEGSRLTVL.

The chain is built from TRBV7-9 and TRBJ1-2; 8 nucleotides agree with TRBD1. This CDR3 is built from 16 residues. From germline, CDR1 is SEHNR and CDR2 FQNEAQ (reference sequence). Trimming at V came to 11 bases and at J to 2 bases, leaving 16 bases not matched to a gene. The CDR3 loop reads CAWGGQGATKNYGYTF. The DNA of the CDR3 is TGTGCCTGGGGTGGGCAGGGGGCTACTAAGAACTATGGCTACACCTTC.

The rearrangement joins TRBV27 to TRBJ1-2; 10 bases match TRBD1. J lost 5 bases, V lost 5 bases, and 5 bases had no gene match. This CDR3 contains 14 residues. The germline V gene has CDR1 MNHEY and CDR2 SMNVEV (reference sequence). DNA of the CDR3: TGTGCCAGCAGTCAATTGGGACAGGGGTATGGCTACACCTTC. This translates into CASSQLGQGYGYTF.

The chain recombines TRBV4-2 with TRBJ2-5; 14 positions match TRBD2. Germline CDR1 LGHNA, CDR2 YNFKEQ. The CDR3 is 16 residues long. J was trimmed by 4 bases and V by 1 base; bases with no gene match: 2. The CDR3 loop is CASSQAGLAGAETQYF. The CDR3 DNA follows: TGTGCCAGCAGCCAAGCGGGACTAGCGGGGGCAGAGACCCAGTACTTC.

The table lists this clone with a count of one. The chain is built from TRBV30 and TRBJ2-7; 8 bases align to TRBD2. Looked up from germline, CDR1 is GTSNPN and CDR2 is SVGIG (reference sequence). This CDR3 spans 14 amino acids. The ends lost 6 bases at V and 0 bases at J; junction bases unmatched: 7. The CDR3 sequence: CACPREGISYEQYF. In DNA form, the CDR3 reads TGTGCCTGCCCCCGGGAGGGAATCTCCTACGAGCAGTACTTC.

This rearrangement joins TRBV6-1 to TRBJ2-1; 8 bases fit TRBD2. V was clipped by 6 bases and J by 6 bases; unmatched bases: 7. This CDR3 region has 14 residues. CDR1 and CDR2 (germline): MNHNS, SASEGT. The CDR3: CASRGTRTGNEQFF. CDR3 nucleotides: TGTGCCAGCAGGGGGACTAGAACGGGCAATGAGCAGTTCTTC.

The rearrangement links TRBV15 to TRBJ2-1, with 9 bases fitting TRBD2. The CDR3 contains 16 residues. Per the germline V gene, CDR1 is LNHNV and CDR2 is YYDKDF (reference sequence). Losses at the gene ends were 1 base for V and 4 bases for J; bases not matched to a gene: 5. CDR3 amino acids: CATSRGGGGGYNEQFF. The CDR3 region has the DNA TGTGCCACCAGCAGAGGTGGCGGGGGGGGATACAATGAGCAGTTCTTC.

J is TRBJ1-4 and V is TRBV28, with D perhaps TRBD1 (6 bases). This CDR3 has 15 residues. Germline CDR1 and CDR2: MDHEN and SYDVKM. Trimming shortened V by 5 bases and J by 0 bases, and 10 bases separated the two germline ends. The CDR3 region is CASSPPGATNEKLFF. The CDR3 bases are TGTGCCAGCAGTCCGCCAGGGGCAACTAATGAAAAACTGTTTTTT.

CDR3 in DNA: TGTGCCAGCAGTTCCGGGCCGACCTATGGCTACACCTTC. Its translation: CASSSGPTYGYTF. The chain employs TRBV28 and TRBJ1-2; no definite D call. The CDR3 is made up of 13 amino acids. V lost 4 bases, J lost 4 bases, and 10 bases lay in between. Germline-derived CDR1 and CDR2 are MDHEN and SYDVKM.

The rearrangement links TRBV5-6 to TRBJ2-7; D gene uncertain. The CDR3 runs to 17 residues. V was shortened by 0 bases and J by 1 base, with 17 bases between the two germline ends. In germline, CDR1 is SGHDT, CDR2 YYEEEE. This CDR3 is CASSLDRWPVSSYEQYF. Written as DNA, the CDR3 is TGTGCCAGCAGCTTGGATCGGTGGCCGGTATCTTCCTACGAGCAGTACTTC.

The rearrangement links TRBV29-1 to TRBJ2-3; D might be TRBD2 (5 bases). The CDR3 has 13 amino acids. Trimming took 4 bases from V and 4 from J, leaving 12 bases between them. Germline V gene sequence: CDR1 SQVTM, CDR2 ANQGSEA. The CDR3 bases are TGCAGCGTTGGAGGGCGGCTCGCAGATACGCAGTATTTT. Amino acids: CSVGGRLADTQYF.